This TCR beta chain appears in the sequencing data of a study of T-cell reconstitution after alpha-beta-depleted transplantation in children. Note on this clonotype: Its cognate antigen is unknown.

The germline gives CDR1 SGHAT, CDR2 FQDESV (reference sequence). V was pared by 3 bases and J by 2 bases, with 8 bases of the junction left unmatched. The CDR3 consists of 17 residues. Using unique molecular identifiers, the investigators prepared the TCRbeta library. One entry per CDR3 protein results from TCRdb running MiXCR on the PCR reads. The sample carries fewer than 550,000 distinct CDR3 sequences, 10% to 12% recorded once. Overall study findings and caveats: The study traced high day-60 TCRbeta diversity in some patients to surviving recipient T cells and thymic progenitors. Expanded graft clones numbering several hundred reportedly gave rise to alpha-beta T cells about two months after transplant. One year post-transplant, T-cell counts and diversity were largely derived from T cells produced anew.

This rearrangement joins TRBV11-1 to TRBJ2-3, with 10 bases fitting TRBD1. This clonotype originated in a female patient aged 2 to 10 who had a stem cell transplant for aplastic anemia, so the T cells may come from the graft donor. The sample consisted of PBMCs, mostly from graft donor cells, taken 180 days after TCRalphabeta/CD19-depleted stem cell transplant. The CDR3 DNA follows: TGTGCCAGCAGCTTCAAGACAGGGGGCGCCTTCACAGATACGCAGTATTTT. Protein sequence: CASSFKTGGAFTDTQYF.